Listed here is a single T cell receptor (beta chain). This specimen belongs to a study of control samples from healthy donors and cancer patients. Libraries were prepared by immunoSEQ multiplex PCR; TCRdb keeps only in-frame clonotypes and omits some of them. Of 30,000 to 40,000 clones in the sample, 80% to 90% were seen once. Sample: PBMCs. The sequence came from a woman aged 55-70 years with lung cancer.

CDR3 in DNA: TGTGCCAGCAGCCCCGGACCCGCGGGCACCGGGGAGCTGTTTTTT. It encodes CASSPGPAGTGELFF. The genes are TRBV5-5 and TRBJ2-2; a weak D match, TRBD2 (5 bases). The CDR3 spans 15 residues. V shed 4 bases and J shed 4 bases, with 14 bases lying between them. The germline CDR1 and CDR2 sequences are SGHKS and YYEKEE (reference sequence). The full variable domain, in which reference TRBV5-5 and TRBJ2-2 provide the parts outside the CDR3, is DAGVTQSPTHLIKTRGQQVTLRCSPISGHKSVSWYQQVLGQGPQFIFQYYEKEERGRGNFPDRFSARQFPNYSSELNVNALLLGDSALYLCASSPGPAGTGELFFGEGSRLTVL.